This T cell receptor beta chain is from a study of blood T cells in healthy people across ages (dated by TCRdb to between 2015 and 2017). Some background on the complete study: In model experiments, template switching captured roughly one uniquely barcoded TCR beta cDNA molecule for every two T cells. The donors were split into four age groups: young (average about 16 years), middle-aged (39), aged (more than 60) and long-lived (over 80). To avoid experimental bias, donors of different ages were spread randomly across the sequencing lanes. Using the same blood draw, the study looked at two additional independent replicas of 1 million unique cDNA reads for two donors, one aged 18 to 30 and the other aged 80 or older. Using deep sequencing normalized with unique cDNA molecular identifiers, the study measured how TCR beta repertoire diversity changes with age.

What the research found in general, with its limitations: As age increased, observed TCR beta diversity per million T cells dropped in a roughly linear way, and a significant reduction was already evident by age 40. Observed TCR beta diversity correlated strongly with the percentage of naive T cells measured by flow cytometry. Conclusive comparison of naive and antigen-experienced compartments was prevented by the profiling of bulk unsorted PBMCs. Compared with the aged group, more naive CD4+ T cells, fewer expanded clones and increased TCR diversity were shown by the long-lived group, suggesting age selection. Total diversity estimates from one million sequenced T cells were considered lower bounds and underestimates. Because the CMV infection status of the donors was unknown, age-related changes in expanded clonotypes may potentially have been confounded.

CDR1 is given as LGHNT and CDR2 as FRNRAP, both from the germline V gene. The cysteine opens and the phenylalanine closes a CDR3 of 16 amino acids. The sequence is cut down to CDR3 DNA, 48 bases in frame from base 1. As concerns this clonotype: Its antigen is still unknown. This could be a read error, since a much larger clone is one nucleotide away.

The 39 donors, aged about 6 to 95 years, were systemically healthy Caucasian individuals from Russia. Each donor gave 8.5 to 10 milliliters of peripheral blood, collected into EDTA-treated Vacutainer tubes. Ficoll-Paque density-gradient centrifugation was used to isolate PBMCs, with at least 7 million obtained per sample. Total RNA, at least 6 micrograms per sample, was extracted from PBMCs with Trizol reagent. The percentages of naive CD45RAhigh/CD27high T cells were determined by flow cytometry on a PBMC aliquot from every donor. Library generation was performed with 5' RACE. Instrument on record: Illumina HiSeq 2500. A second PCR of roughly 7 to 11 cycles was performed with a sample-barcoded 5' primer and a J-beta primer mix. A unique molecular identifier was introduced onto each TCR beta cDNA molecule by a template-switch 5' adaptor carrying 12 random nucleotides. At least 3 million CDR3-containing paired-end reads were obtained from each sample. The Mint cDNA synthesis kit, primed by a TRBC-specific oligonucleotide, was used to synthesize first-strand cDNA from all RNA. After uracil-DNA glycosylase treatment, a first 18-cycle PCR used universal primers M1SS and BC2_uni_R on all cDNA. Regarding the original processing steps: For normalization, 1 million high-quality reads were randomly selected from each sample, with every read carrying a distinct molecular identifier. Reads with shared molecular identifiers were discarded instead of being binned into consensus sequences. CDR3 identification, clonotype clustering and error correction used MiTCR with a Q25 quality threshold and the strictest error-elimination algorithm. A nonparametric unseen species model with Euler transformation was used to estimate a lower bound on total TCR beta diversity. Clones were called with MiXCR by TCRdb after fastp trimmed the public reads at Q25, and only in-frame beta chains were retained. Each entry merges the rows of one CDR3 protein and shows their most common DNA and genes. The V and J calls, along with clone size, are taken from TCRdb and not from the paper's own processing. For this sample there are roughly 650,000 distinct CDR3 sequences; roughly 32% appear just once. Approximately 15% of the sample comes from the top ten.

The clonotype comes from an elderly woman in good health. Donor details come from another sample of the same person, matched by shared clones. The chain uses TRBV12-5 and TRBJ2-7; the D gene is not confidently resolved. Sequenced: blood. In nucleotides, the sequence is TGTGCTAATGGTTTGGATATGGACCCGGGTCGGGACGAGCAGTACTTC. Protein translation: CANGLDMDPGRDEQYF. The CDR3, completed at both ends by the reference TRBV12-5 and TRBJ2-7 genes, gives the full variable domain DARVTQTPRHKVTEMGQEVTMRCQPILGHNTVFWYRQTMMQGLELLAYFRNRAPLDDSGMPKDRFSAEMPDATLATLKIQPSEPRDSAVYFCANGLDMDPGRDEQYFGPGTRLTVT.